These 18 T cell receptor beta chains were all obtained from the same sample, sequenced in a study of regulatory T cells in long-lasting Graves disease. With iRepertoire HTBI primers and Arm-PCR of CDR3 regions, TCR beta libraries were built. TCRdb re-derived calls from the multiplex PCR reads in MiXCR, one entry per CDR3 protein. The data show about 430,000 distinct CDR3 sequences, 21% seen once. The time point was: persistent/refractory GD, antithyroid drugs over 5 years with positive TRAb. Following extraction of RNA from PBMCs, that RNA was used to make the TCR library. The specimen comprised peripheral blood mononuclear cells (PBMCs), sampled when the disease was refractory, from a patient treated with antithyroid drugs. Receptors were obtained from a female donor with Graves disease.

J is TRBJ2-7 and V is TRBV9, with 8 bases aligning to TRBD1. The ends lost 4 bases at V and 9 bases at J; junction bases unmatched: 18. Looked up from germline, CDR1 is SGDLS and CDR2 is YYNGEE. The CDR3 loop spans 16 amino acids. The CDR3 sequence: CASSTHPGTGRDWQYF. Here the CDR3 DNA reads TGTGCCAGCAGCACCCATCCTGGGACAGGACGCGACTGGCAGTACTTC.

The J gene is TRBJ2-1, the V gene TRBV27; unclear D gene. The V gene lost 8 bases and the J gene lost 0 bases, with 11 bases spanning the gap. The CDR3 extends over 14 amino acids. Germline CDR1 MNHEY, CDR2 SMNVEV (reference sequence). CDR3: CASGYGSSYNEQFF. DNA for the CDR3: TGTGCCAGCGGTTACGGTAGCTCCTACAATGAGCAGTTCTTC.

Points on this clonotype: A read error is possible here, since a much larger clone lies one base away. CDR3 sequence: CAGKSGSSNTGELFF. CDR3 DNA sequence: TGTGCCGGCAAGAGCGGGAGCAGCAACACCGGGGAGCTGTTTTTT. The rearrangement uses TRBV28 and TRBJ2-2; 8 bases agree with TRBD2. Germline V gene sequence: CDR1 MDHEN, CDR2 SYDVKM. The CDR3 loop spans 15 amino acids. V dropped 11 bases and J dropped 2; count of bases not matched to a gene: 10.

The V call is TRBV2, the J call TRBJ1-5; 9 nucleotides agree with TRBD1. Germline CDR1 and CDR2: SNHLY and FYNNEI. This CDR3 spans 14 amino acids. V shed 11 bases and J 7 bases; nucleotides not matched to a gene: 12. The CDR3 reads CAVGGDRAEQPQHF. In DNA, the CDR3 is TGTGCCGTCGGGGGGGACAGGGCAGAGCAGCCCCAGCATTTT.

The genes are TRBV29-1 and TRBJ2-2, with D possibly TRBD1 on 5 matching bases. Germline V gene sequence: CDR1 SQVTM, CDR2 ANQGSEA. This CDR3 is 17 amino acids long. Trimming removed 4 bases at V and 5 bases at J, with 23 bases between. The CDR3 DNA reads TGCAGCGTTGCCGGACAAGCGCATGAAGGATGGACCGGGGAGCTGTTTTTT. Protein: CSVAGQAHEGWTGELFF.

The chain employs TRBV20-1 and TRBJ2-3; no definite D call. Germline V gives CDR1 DFQATT, CDR2 SNEGSKA (reference sequence). The V end was cut by 2 bases, the J end by 4 bases, with 10 bases between. The CDR3 covers 13 residues. The CDR3 bases are TGCAGTGCTAGAAGTCCCAGCCCAGATACGCAGTATTTT. This translates into CSARSPSPDTQYF.

This clonotype showed up just a few times. The chain carries TRBV10-1 and TRBJ1-6; D not certain. This CDR3 is 12 amino acids long. Deletions cut 10 bases from V and 5 bases from J, with 9 bases between. Germline-derived CDR1 and CDR2 are WNHNN and SYGVQD (reference sequence). Here the CDR3 reads CATGNNNSPLHF. CDR3 nucleotides: TGCGCCACAGGAAATAATAATTCACCCCTCCACTTT.

The V and J genes are TRBV3-1 and TRBJ2-7, with D possibly matching TRBD1 (6 bases). The V gene lost 0 bases and the J gene lost 1 base, with 10 bases spanning the gap. The CDR3 loop spans 15 amino acids. Germline V gene lookup returns CDR1 LGHDT and CDR2 YNNKEL (reference sequence). For the CDR3, the DNA is TGTGCCAGCAGCCAAGATAGGGGGAAATCCTACGAGCAGTACTTC. It specifies CASSQDRGKSYEQYF.

A few counts support this clonotype. The chain combines TRBV11-2 with TRBJ2-7; TRBD1 agrees at 9 bases. The CDR3 is 16 residues long. CDR1 is SGHAT and CDR2 is FQNNGV in the germline V gene. The junction had 7 bases not matched to a gene; V was cut back by 1 base and J by 3 bases. The CDR3 spells CASSLALGTGYYEQYF. The CDR3 DNA follows: TGTGCCAGCAGCTTAGCCTTGGGGACAGGGTACTACGAGCAGTACTTC.

This clonotype was found a few times. The rearrangement joins TRBV6-1 to TRBJ1-6, with 7 positions matching TRBD1. The CDR3 totals 14 residues. Germline loops: CDR1 MNHNS, CDR2 SASEGT. Trimming cost V 6 bases and J 10 bases; bases outside gene matches: 9. This chain's CDR3 is CASRLTGSDSPLHF. CDR3 nucleotides: TGTGCCAGCAGATTGACAGGGTCTGACTCACCCCTCCACTTT.

This clonotype was picked up many times. V usage is TRBV28 and J usage is TRBJ1-1; D possibly corresponds to TRBD1 (5 bases). V lost 5 bases to trimming and J lost 1 base, with 8 bases between them. The germline V gene has CDR1 MDHEN and CDR2 SYDVKM. The CDR3 has 13 residues. CDR3: CASSRDGNTEAFF. The CDR3 DNA is TGTGCCAGCAGTCGGGACGGGAACACTGAAGCTTTCTTT.

This clonotype was detected a few times. This sequence joins TRBV5-1 and TRBJ2-7; maybe TRBD1 (5 bases). The CDR3 is 14 residues long. Germline V gene lookup returns CDR1 SGHRS and CDR2 YFSETQ. The germline V and J ends were trimmed by 6 bases and 4 bases, with 17 bases remaining between them. Here the CDR3 reads CASTPLQGRYEQYF. CDR3 DNA: TGCGCCAGCACCCCGCTCCAGGGCCGGTACGAGCAGTACTTC.

The sample holds many counts of this clonotype. The rearrangement links TRBV6-1 to TRBJ2-5; 10 bases fit TRBD1. J was trimmed by 4 bases and V by 5 bases; bases with no gene match: 4. Looked up from germline, CDR1 is MNHNS and CDR2 is SASEGT. The CDR3 covers 14 residues. CDR3 in amino acids: CASSRDRGLETQYF. The CDR3 region has the DNA TGTGCCAGCAGTAGGGACAGGGGCCTAGAGACCCAGTACTTC.

The J gene is TRBJ2-4, the V gene TRBV5-6; TRBD1 aligns across 7 bases. V lost 4 bases, J lost 5 bases, and 12 bases stayed unmatched. Germline V lookup: CDR1 SGHDT, CDR2 YYEEEE. The CDR3 has 16 amino acids. The CDR3 region has the DNA TGTGCCAGCAGCCCGACCGAGACAGGGTTTCAAAACATTCAGTACTTC. Its translation: CASSPTETGFQNIQYF.

This clonotype was seen repeatedly, ten times or more. The chain carries TRBV7-2 and TRBJ2-5, with D uncertain. Germline V gene lookup returns CDR1 SGHTA and CDR2 FQGNSA. The CDR3 sequence is 11 residues long. The germline V and J ends were trimmed by 5 bases and 5 bases, with 6 bases remaining between them. In DNA form, the CDR3 reads TGTGCCAGCAGCACGACGGAGACCCAGTACTTC. This gives the protein CASSTTETQYF. Full variable domain (rest looked up from reference TRBV7-2 and TRBJ2-5): GAGVSQSPSNKVTEKGKDVELRCDPISGHTALYWYRQSLGQGLEFLIYFQGNSAPDKSGLPSDRFSAERTGGSVSTLTIQRTQQEDSAVYLCASSTTETQYFGPGTRLLVL.

This clonotype was recorded once. The junction departs from the called germline gene at one end, perhaps through a read error. The gene calls are TRBV5-1 and TRBJ1-6; D is unresolved. The CDR3 is made up of 16 amino acids. From germline, CDR1 is SGHRS and CDR2 YFSETQ. CDR3 sequence reads: CASSLAVTPANSPLHF. The CDR3, as DNA: TGTGCCAGCAGCTTGGCAGTGACGCCAGCTAATTCACCCCTCCACTTT.

This clonotype was counted many times. The J gene is TRBJ2-5, the V gene TRBV7-6; 7 nucleotides align to TRBD1. The length of the CDR3 is 15 residues. V lost 5 bases and J lost 1; bases outside the gene matches: 7. The germline V gene has CDR1 SGHVS and CDR2 FNYEAQ. The CDR3 region has the DNA TGTGCCAGCAGCGTGAGTTGGGACAGCCAAGAGACCCAGTACTTC. Amino acids: CASSVSWDSQETQYF.

A few counts support this clonotype. This rearrangement joins TRBV10-1 to TRBJ2-2; 7 positions match TRBD2. The junction had 14 bases not matched to a gene; V was cut back by 7 bases and J by 6 bases. Germline CDR1 WNHNN, CDR2 SYGVQD (reference sequence). CDR3 length: 16 amino acids. CDR3 sequence reads: CASNPGGGAGAGELFF. CDR3 sequence (DNA): TGCGCCAGCAATCCCGGCGGGGGAGCTGGGGCCGGGGAGCTGTTTTTT.